The rows below give T cell receptor beta chains drawn from one sample of a study of CD8+ T cells in alopecia areata. The data were produced by immunoSEQ multiplex PCR, yet TCRdb's version contains in-frame clones alone and is incomplete. The sample includes 100,000 to 150,000 clones, 58% of them seen just once. The input for sequencing was CD4+ T cells sorted from blood, taken at week 0. All receptors come from a human donor with alopecia areata. Both conserved end residues are part of each CDR3. Fields, in order: V gene, clone size, D gene, J gene, CDR3 DNA, CDR3 protein. A D gene is named only where the DNA matches it firmly. Part of the rows lack a size; the others show once, few, many or a class for expanded clones.

TRBV4-1	.	.	TRBJ2-7	TGCGCCAGCAGCCAAGAAGACGGAGGCTACGAGCAGTACTTC	CASSQEDGGYEQYF
TRBV27	.	.	TRBJ1-2	TGTGCCAGCAGCAAATCGGGGATTTCTGGCTACACCTTC	CASSKSGISGYTF
TRBV5-4	.	.	TRBJ1-2	TGTGCCAGCAGCCCGGACAGAAACTATGGCTACACCTTC	CASSPDRNYGYTF
TRBV29-1	.	TRBD2	TRBJ2-7	TGCAGCATAAAGACCGGGACTAGCGGGACCTACGAGCAGTACTTC	CSIKTGTSGTYEQYF
TRBV29-1	.	.	TRBJ2-5	TGCAGCGGTTCGCGGACCGGGCAAGAGACCCAGTACTTC	CSGSRTGQETQYF
TRBV5-1	few	.	TRBJ2-6	TGCGCCAGCAGCTTGGTTTCATCTGGGGCCAACGTCCTGACTTTC	CASSLVSSGANVLTF
TRBV29-1	.	.	TRBJ1-3	TGCAGCGTTCAGGTGGTCTCTGGAAACACCATATATTTT	CSVQVVSGNTIYF
TRBV5-4	.	.	TRBJ2-3	TGTGCCAGCAAACTAGTTAGCTCAGATACGCAGTATTTT	CASKLVSSDTQYF
TRBV28	.	TRBD1	TRBJ2-5	TGTGCCAGCAGAGGGACAGGGATCGGAGAGACCCAGTACTTC	CASRGTGIGETQYF
TRBV19	.	TRBD1	TRBJ2-5	TGTGCCAGTAGGAACAGGGGGCGCGAGACCCAGTACTTC	CASRNRGRETQYF
TRBV30	once	TRBD1	TRBJ1-5	TGTGCCTGGAGTTACAAAGAGACAGGGAGCAATCAGCCCCAGCATTTT	CAWSYKETGSNQPQHF
TRBV7-7	.	TRBD2	TRBJ2-5	TGTGCCAGCAGCTTAGAGGGACTAGCAGGCGAGACCCAGTACTTC	CASSLEGLAGETQYF
TRBV5-6	few	.	TRBJ2-7	TGTGCCAGCAGCGCATCCTACGAGCAGTACTTC	CASSASYEQYF
TRBV5-1	.	TRBD1	TRBJ1-2	TGCGCCAGCAGCTTGACCGGGACAGGGGCAACCTATGGCTACACCTTC	CASSLTGTGATYGYTF
TRBV7-2	.	TRBD1	TRBJ2-5	TGTGCCAGCAGCTTTCCGACAGGGGAGGAGACCCAGTACTTC	CASSFPTGEETQYF
TRBV19	.	TRBD2	TRBJ2-1	TGTGCCAGTACTGTGGGACTAGCAGATTTCAATGAGCAGTTCTTC	CASTVGLADFNEQFF
TRBV4-3	.	TRBD1	TRBJ2-4	TGCGCCAGCAGCCAAGATCCCGGGACAGGGTTAGGCATTCAGTACTTC	CASSQDPGTGLGIQYF
TRBV28	.	.	TRBJ1-2	TGTGCCAGCAGTTTACCGGGAAGCGAAGGGGATGGCTACACCTTC	CASSLPGSEGDGYTF
TRBV5-1	.	TRBD1	TRBJ1-1	TGCGCCAGCAGCCTGACAGGGGCGAACACTGAAGCTTTCTTT	CASSLTGANTEAFF
TRBV5-1	few	.	TRBJ1-1	TGCGCCAGCAGGACAAATGGACACTTACCGAACACTGAAGCTTTCTTT	CASRTNGHLPNTEAFF
TRBV6-5	once	.	TRBJ2-7	TGTGCCAGCAGTTACTCGCGCAGGAGCCACGAGCAGTACTTC	CASSYSRRSHEQYF
TRBV19	few	.	TRBJ1-1	TGTGCCAGTAGTATCCCGGACACCCAGAACACTGAAGCTTTCTTT	CASSIPDTQNTEAFF
TRBV6-6	few	TRBD2	TRBJ2-2	TGTGCCAGCAGTTCGGGGGGAGGCAGGTGGATGTTTTTT	CASSSGGGRWMFF
TRBV7-9	few	TRBD1	TRBJ2-4	TGTGCCAGCAGCTTGTGGACAGGGGTCGTGGGGAACATTCAGTACTTC	CASSLWTGVVGNIQYF
TRBV2	.	.	TRBJ2-5	TGTGCCAGCAGAGGGGCCATTGCCGGGGAGACCCAGTACTTC	CASRGAIAGETQYF
TRBV9	.	.	TRBJ2-7	TGTGCCAGCAGCGGATCCCCGGGTACGACATATTACGAGCAGTACTTC	CASSGSPGTTYYEQYF
TRBV23-1	.	.	TRBJ1-5	TGCGCCAGCAGTCAATCAAGGGGCAATCAGCCCCAGCATTTT	CASSQSRGNQPQHF
TRBV9	.	.	TRBJ1-5	TGTGCCAGCAGCGTAGAAGCAGGGTGGGATCAGCCCCAGCATTTT	CASSVEAGWDQPQHF
TRBV7-9	.	.	TRBJ2-2	TGTGCCAGCAGCTTAGTACCCGGGGAGCTGTTTTTT	CASSLVPGELFF
TRBV2	.	TRBD2	TRBJ2-5	TGTGCCAGCCTAGCGGGCCAAGAGACCCAGTACTTC	CASLAGQETQYF
TRBV28	once	.	TRBJ2-1	TGTGCCAGCACCAGACTAGGAGCGGAAGGCAATGAGCAGTTCTTC	CASTRLGAEGNEQFF
TRBV5-6	.	.	TRBJ2-5	TGTGCCAGCAGCTTCGGCGTGGGAGAGACCCAGTACTTC	CASSFGVGETQYF
TRBV25-1	few	.	TRBJ1-2	TGTGCCAGCAGTGGTCGGGGCTCCTATGGCTACACCTTC	CASSGRGSYGYTF
TRBV5-1	few	TRBD2	TRBJ2-5	TGCGCCAGCAGCCCCGGGGGGCAAGAGACCCAGTACTTC	CASSPGGQETQYF
TRBV7-2	.	.	TRBJ1-3	TGTGCCAGCAGCTTACAGGGGCGAAACACCATATATTTT	CASSLQGRNTIYF
TRBV5-6	once	.	TRBJ2-1	TGTGCCAGCAGCTTGTTCGGACTGAGCTCCTACAATGAGCAGTTCTTC	CASSLFGLSSYNEQFF
TRBV28	.	.	TRBJ2-3	TGTGCCAGCAGCCATCAGTCGGGCCCTAGCACAGATACGCAGTATTTT	CASSHQSGPSTDTQYF
TRBV29-1	.	.	TRBJ1-1	TGCAGCGGCTGGACGGGGAACACTGAAGCTTTCTTT	CSGWTGNTEAFF
TRBV5-4	.	TRBD1	TRBJ1-6	TGTGCCAGCAGCACCCGGACAGGGCAATCACCCCTCCACTTT	CASSTRTGQSPLHF
TRBV5-8	.	TRBD2	TRBJ2-7	TGTGCCAGCAGCTATAGCGGGAGGACGTACGAGCAGTACTTC	CASSYSGRTYEQYF
TRBV5-1	few	TRBD2	TRBJ2-5	TGCGCCAGCAGCTTGGCGGGAGGAGGAGAGACCCAGTACTTC	CASSLAGGGETQYF
TRBV28	.	TRBD1	TRBJ2-7	TGTGCCAGCAGGACGGACAGGAGAAGGGCCTACGAGCAGTACTTC	CASRTDRRRAYEQYF
TRBV6-1	few	.	TRBJ2-3	TGTGCCAGCAGTCCGACAGGCTACACAGATACGCAGTATTTT	CASSPTGYTDTQYF
TRBV5-1	.	TRBD2	TRBJ2-1	TGCGCCAGCAGCTTAGGCGCGGGGGCCTACAATGAGCAGTTCTTC	CASSLGAGAYNEQFF
TRBV30	once	.	TRBJ1-5	TGTGCCTGGAGTGTACGGGGCCAGCCCCAGCATTTT	CAWSVRGQPQHF
TRBV6-5	.	.	TRBJ2-5	TGTGCCAGCAGCCCGGGAGAGACCCAGTACTTC	CASSPGETQYF
TRBV5-4	few	TRBD1	TRBJ1-1	TGTGCCAGCAGCTTGCTGGGACAGAGTCGTGGAGTTGCTTTCTTT	CASSLLGQSRGVAFF
TRBV9	.	TRBD1	TRBJ1-2	TGTGCCAGCAGCGTCATGGACAGGGATCCTGGCTACACCTTC	CASSVMDRDPGYTF